These 18 T cell receptor beta chains were sequenced from one sample in a study of cytomegalovirus exposure and HLA in healthy donors. Primers included in the PCR were 60 Vbeta and 13 Jbeta primers. TCRdb's copy holds only in-frame clones and misses some; the assay was immunoSEQ multiplex PCR. The table lists tens of thousands of clones, around 64% of them singletons. Sequenced: PBMCs. The receptors shown here come from a young man in good health and CMV-seronegative.

In its sample, this clone was seen a few times. The chain recombines TRBV27 with TRBJ2-2; D is unclear. CDR3 length: 13 residues. V was trimmed by 4 bases and J by 3 bases, leaving 6 bases between them. Germline CDR1 is MNHEY and CDR2 is SMNVEV (reference sequence). This CDR3 is CASSYTYTGELFF. CDR3 DNA sequence: TGTGCCAGCAGTTACACGTACACCGGGGAGCTGTTTTTT.

The chain employs TRBV6-5 and TRBJ2-4; perhaps TRBD2 as D (6 bases). Trimming removed 3 bases from V and 7 bases from J, with 13 bases in between. The CDR3 is made up of 14 amino acids. Germline V lookup: CDR1 MNHEY, CDR2 SVGAGI. The CDR3 region has the DNA TGTGCCAGCAGTTATGGGACTCAAGCGAACATTCAGTACTTC. As protein: CASSYGTQANIQYF.

J is TRBJ2-4 and V is TRBV5-8; 9 nucleotides line up with TRBD2. The CDR3 is made up of 15 amino acids. V shed 4 bases and J 0 bases; nucleotides not matched to a gene: 2. Germline V gene lookup returns CDR1 SGHTS and CDR2 YDEGEE. CDR3 region: CASSETSGAKNIQYF. CDR3 DNA: TGTGCCAGCAGCGAGACTAGCGGAGCCAAAAACATTCAGTACTTC.

The chain has TRBV27 and TRBJ2-6; D unclear. This CDR3 is built from 16 residues. The ends were cut back, 2 bases at V and 0 bases at J, with 8 bases in the middle. Germline V gene data show CDR1 as MNHEY and CDR2 as SMNVEV (reference sequence). As DNA, the CDR3 is TGTGCCAGCAGTTTAGATGCCTACTCTGGGGCCAACGTCCTGACTTTC. This encodes CASSLDAYSGANVLTF.

V and J are TRBV5-1 and TRBJ1-1; tentatively, D is TRBD1 (5 bases). Germline V gives CDR1 SGHRS, CDR2 YFSETQ. The V gene lost 4 bases and the J gene lost 7 bases, with 17 bases spanning the gap. This CDR3 region has 14 residues. The CDR3 DNA follows: TGCGCCAGCAGCCCTCACTCATCCGACAGTGAAGCTTTCTTT. It encodes CASSPHSSDSEAFF.

This clone was counted a single time. This sequence joins TRBV4-1 and TRBJ2-5; unclear D gene. The length of the CDR3 is 15 residues. Trimming removed 1 base from V and 1 base from J, with 10 bases in between. Germline CDR1 MGHRA, CDR2 YSYEKL. The CDR3 region is CASSQGSGLQETQYF. CDR3 DNA sequence: TGCGCCAGCAGCCAAGGTTCGGGTCTCCAAGAGACCCAGTACTTC.

The chain has TRBV6-5 and TRBJ2-4; 9 bases map to TRBD1. The CDR3 runs 15 residues. Germline-derived CDR1 and CDR2 are MNHEY and SVGAGI. V lost 6 bases, J lost 3 bases, and 6 bases stayed unmatched. The CDR3 here is CASSPTGGGKNIQYF. CDR3 nucleotides: TGTGCCAGCAGCCCGACAGGGGGAGGCAAAAACATTCAGTACTTC.

The table lists this clone with a count of one. This chain joins TRBV27 and TRBJ1-5; D is perhaps TRBD1 (6 bases). CDR3 size: 13 residues. Trimming cost V 6 bases and J 5 bases, with 11 bases left between them. Germline CDR1 is MNHEY and CDR2 is SMNVEV (reference sequence). CDR3 in amino acids: CASSLQGDQPQHF. CDR3 bases: TGTGCCAGCAGCCTACAGGGAGATCAGCCCCAGCATTTT.

This clone was counted only a few times. The CDR3 spells CASTTTGQGQPQHF. As DNA, the CDR3 is TGTGCCAGCACTACTACAGGGCAGGGACAGCCCCAGCATTTT. The J gene is TRBJ1-5, the V gene TRBV6-1; TRBD1 might be the D (6 bases). Germline V gene sequence: CDR1 MNHNS, CDR2 SASEGT. This CDR3 has 14 amino acids. Between the trimmed V and J ends, which lost 7 bases and 7 bases, there was a span of 17 bases.

Here the CDR3 DNA reads TGCGCCAGCGATTTGACAGGGGGCGCGGAAAGTGAGCAGTACTTC. Its protein is CASDLTGGAESEQYF. The chain uses TRBV5-1 and TRBJ2-7; TRBD1 matches 10 bases. CDR1 is SGHRS, CDR2 YFSETQ, per germline. Trimming at V came to 7 bases and at J to 7 bases, leaving 14 bases not matched to a gene. This CDR3 comprises 15 residues.

The chain is built from TRBV28 and TRBJ1-2, with no clear D. The CDR3 covers 12 residues. CDR1 and CDR2 from the germline V gene are MDHEN and SYDVKM. The ends were cut back, 7 bases at V and 5 bases at J, with 11 bases in the middle. CDR3 sequence reads: CASTSLRYGYTF. DNA of the CDR3: TGTGCCAGCACTTCCCTACGGTATGGCTACACCTTC.

This clone appeared a few times. The junction does not match germline at one end; this may be a read error. V and J are TRBV7-7 and TRBJ2-1; the D gene is possibly TRBD1 (6 bases). The CDR3 has 13 residues. The germline gives CDR1 SSHAT, CDR2 FNYEAQ (reference sequence). The CDR3, as DNA: TGTGCTAGCAGCAACGGACAGACTAATGAGCAGTTCTTC. It specifies CASSNGQTNEQFF.

This rearrangement joins TRBV7-8 to TRBJ2-7, with D unresolved. CDR3 length: 13 residues. The V gene's germline CDR1 is SGHVS and CDR2 FQNEAQ. Deletions cut 1 base from V and 1 base from J, with 5 bases between. CDR3 nucleotide sequence: TGTGCCAGCAGCTTAGTGGAGTCCTACGAGCAGTACTTC. Translating it yields CASSLVESYEQYF.

The rearrangement uses TRBV4-1 and TRBJ2-1, with 10 bases matching TRBD2. After removal of 0 bases from V and 12 bases from J, the junction contained 8 bases not matched to a gene. Germline V gene lookup returns CDR1 MGHRA and CDR2 YSYEKL. The CDR3 totals 15 residues. DNA for the CDR3: TGCGCCAGCAGCCAAGAGAGCGGGGGGGCCTTTTTGCAGTTCTTC. Translated, it gives CASSQESGGAFLQFF.

This chain joins TRBV30 and TRBJ1-1; the D is unclear. Trimming left V 0 bases short and J 5 bases short, with 7 bases between. CDR3 size: 12 residues. The germline V gene encodes CDR1 GTSNPN and CDR2 SVGIG (reference sequence). CDR3 coding DNA: TGTGCCTGGAGTGTACTGGAGACTGAAGCTTTCTTT. This codes for CAWSVLETEAFF.

The rearrangement links TRBV14 to TRBJ1-3; D remains ambiguous. The CDR3 extends over 16 amino acids. The V and J ends lost 10 bases and 0 bases respectively, with 19 bases between them. Germline values: CDR1 SGHDN, CDR2 FVKESK. This chain's CDR3 is CATKKGVNNSGNTIYF. As DNA, the CDR3 is TGTGCCACGAAGAAGGGAGTCAATAACTCTGGAAACACCATATATTTT.

This sequence joins TRBV7-2 and TRBJ1-5, with a possible D match to TRBD1 (5 bases). Trimming took off 5 bases at V and 2 bases at J, with 19 bases between the two ends. Looked up from germline, CDR1 is SGHTA and CDR2 is FQGNSA. The CDR3 spans 17 residues. The CDR3 region is CASSPQARVGGNQPQHF. CDR3 DNA: TGTGCCAGCAGCCCCCAGGCCAGGGTAGGGGGCAATCAGCCCCAGCATTTT.

This chain links TRBV6-5 with TRBJ2-1; perhaps TRBD1 as D (6 bases). With 0 bases removed from V and 2 bases from J, the gap between germline ends came to 8 bases. The CDR3 sequence is 15 residues long. Germline V gene lookup returns CDR1 MNHEY and CDR2 SVGAGI. The CDR3 protein is CASSYSQGTYNEQFF. Here the CDR3 DNA reads TGTGCCAGCAGTTACTCGCAGGGGACCTACAATGAGCAGTTCTTC.